The clone carrying this T cell receptor beta chain was seen many times. Its target is unknown. The data derive from a study of identical twins. Trimming took 0 bases from V and 3 from J; bases not matched to a gene: 5. Germline CDR1 and CDR2: SQVTM and ANQGSEA. The CDR3 contains 16 residues. TCRdb reprocessed the 5' RACE reads via MiXCR and lists one record per CDR3 protein. The data show 260,000 or so distinct CDR3 sequences, approximately 7.9% seen once. Whole-study findings and limits: The study found weaker excess twin sharing in beta out-of-frame sequences. The study drew conclusions from cross-sectional statistical analysis, not from following the same donors. With abundant cord blood beta clonotypes, insertions were fewer; memory repertoires showed no such pattern.

The sample was also reused in another study, on yellow fever vaccine responses in identical twins.

Specimen: CD8+ T cells sorted from blood. The gene calls are TRBV29-1 and TRBJ2-7; 13 bases align to TRBD2. The receptor comes from a woman under 30 in good health. CDR3 nucleotide sequence: TGCAGCGTTGAAGAGTGGACTAGCGGGAGACTCTACGAGCAGTACTTC. It specifies CSVEEWTSGRLYEQYF.